The clone carrying this T cell receptor (beta chain) was seen only a few times. Time point described: persistent/refractory GD, antithyroid drugs over 5 years with positive TRAb. RNA isolated from PBMCs was used to make the TCR library. The source of the sample is a study of regulatory T cells in long-lasting Graves disease. CDR3 length: 14 amino acids. Deletions cut 4 bases from V and 4 bases from J, with 13 bases between. Looked up from germline, CDR1 is MNHEY and CDR2 is SVGEGT. Library construction for TCR beta used iRepertoire HTBI primers and Arm-PCR of CDR3 regions. Each CDR3 protein is one row after TCRdb ran MiXCR on the multiplex PCR reads. This table has around 460,000 distinct CDR3 sequences, 20% to 25% appearing once.

The clonotype was recovered from a female donor with Graves disease. Material: peripheral blood mononuclear cells (PBMCs), obtained when the disease was refractory, from a patient treated with antithyroid drugs. The rearrangement uses TRBV6-2 or TRBV6-3 and TRBJ1-1; D might be TRBD1 (6 bases). The CDR3 region is CASSSQGSSTEAFF. In DNA form, the CDR3 reads TGTGCCAGCAGTTCACAGGGAAGTTCCACTGAAGCTTTCTTT.